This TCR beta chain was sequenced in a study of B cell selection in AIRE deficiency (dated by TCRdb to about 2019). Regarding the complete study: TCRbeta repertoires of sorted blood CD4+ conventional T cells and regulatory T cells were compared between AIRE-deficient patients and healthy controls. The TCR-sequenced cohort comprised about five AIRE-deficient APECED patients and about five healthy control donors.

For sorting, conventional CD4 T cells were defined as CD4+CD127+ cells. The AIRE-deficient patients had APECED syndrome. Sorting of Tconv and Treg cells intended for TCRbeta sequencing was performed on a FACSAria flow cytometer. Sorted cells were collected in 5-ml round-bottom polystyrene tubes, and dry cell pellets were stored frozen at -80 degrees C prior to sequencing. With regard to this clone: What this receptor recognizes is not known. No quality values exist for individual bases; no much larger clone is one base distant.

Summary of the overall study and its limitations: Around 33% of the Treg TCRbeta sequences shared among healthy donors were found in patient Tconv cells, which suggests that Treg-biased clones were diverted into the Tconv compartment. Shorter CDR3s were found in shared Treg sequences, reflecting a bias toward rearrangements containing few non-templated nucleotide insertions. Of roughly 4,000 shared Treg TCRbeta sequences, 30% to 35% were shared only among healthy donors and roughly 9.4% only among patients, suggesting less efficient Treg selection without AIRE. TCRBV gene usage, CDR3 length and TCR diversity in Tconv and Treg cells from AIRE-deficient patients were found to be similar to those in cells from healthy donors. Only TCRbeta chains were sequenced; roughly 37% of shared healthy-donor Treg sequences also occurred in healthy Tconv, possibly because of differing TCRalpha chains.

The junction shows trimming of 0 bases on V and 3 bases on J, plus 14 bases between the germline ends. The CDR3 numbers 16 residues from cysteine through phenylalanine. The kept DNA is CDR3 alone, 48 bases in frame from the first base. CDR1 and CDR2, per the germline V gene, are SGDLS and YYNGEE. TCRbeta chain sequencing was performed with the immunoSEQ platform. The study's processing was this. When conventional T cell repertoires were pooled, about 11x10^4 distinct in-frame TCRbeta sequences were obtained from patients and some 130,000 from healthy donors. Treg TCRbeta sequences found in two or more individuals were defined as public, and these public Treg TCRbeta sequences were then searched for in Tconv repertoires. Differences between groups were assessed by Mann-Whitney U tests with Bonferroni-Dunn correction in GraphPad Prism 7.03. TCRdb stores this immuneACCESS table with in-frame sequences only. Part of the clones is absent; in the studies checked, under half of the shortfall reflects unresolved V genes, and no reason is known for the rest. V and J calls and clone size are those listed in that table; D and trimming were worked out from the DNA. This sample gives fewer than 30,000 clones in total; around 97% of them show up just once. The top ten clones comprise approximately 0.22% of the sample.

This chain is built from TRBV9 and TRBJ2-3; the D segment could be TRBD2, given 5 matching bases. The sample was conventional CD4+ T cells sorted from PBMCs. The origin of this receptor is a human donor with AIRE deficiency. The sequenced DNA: TGTGCCAGCAGCGTAGATGGTGGAGGCAGGACAGATACGCAGTATTTT. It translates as CASSVDGGGRTDTQYF. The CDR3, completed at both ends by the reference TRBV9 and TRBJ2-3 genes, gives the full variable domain DSGVTQTPKHLITATGQRVTLRCSPRSGDLSVYWYQQSLDQGLQFLIQYYNGEERAKGNILERFSAQQFPDLHSELNLSSLELGDSALYFCASSVDGGGRTDTQYFGPGTRLTVL.